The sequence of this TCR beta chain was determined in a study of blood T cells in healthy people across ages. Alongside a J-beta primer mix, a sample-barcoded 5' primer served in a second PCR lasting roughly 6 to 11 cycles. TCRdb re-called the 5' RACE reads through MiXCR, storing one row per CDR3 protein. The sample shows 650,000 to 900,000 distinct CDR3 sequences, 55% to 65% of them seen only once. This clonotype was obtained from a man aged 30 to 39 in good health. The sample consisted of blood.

The CDR3 reads CASTLNHNEQFF. The DNA for the CDR3 is TGTGCCAGCACACTGAACCACAATGAGCAGTTCTTC. The chain combines TRBV28 with TRBJ2-1; D is unresolved. The CDR3 runs to 12 residues. Germline CDR1 is MDHEN and CDR2 is SYDVKM. Trimming stripped 7 bases from V and 5 bases from J, with 9 bases between.